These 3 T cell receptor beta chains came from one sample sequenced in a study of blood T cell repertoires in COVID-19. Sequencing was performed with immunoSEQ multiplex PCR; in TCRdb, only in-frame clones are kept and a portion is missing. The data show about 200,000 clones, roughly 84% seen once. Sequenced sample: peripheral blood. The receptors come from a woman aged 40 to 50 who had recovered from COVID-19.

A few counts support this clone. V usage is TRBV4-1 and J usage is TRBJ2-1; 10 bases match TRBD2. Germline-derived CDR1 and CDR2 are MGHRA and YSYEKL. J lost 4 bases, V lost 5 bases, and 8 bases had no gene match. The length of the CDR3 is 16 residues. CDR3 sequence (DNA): TGCGCCAGCAGCTCGGGACTAGCGTTCTTTTACAATGAGCAGTTCTTC. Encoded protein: CASSSGLAFFYNEQFF.

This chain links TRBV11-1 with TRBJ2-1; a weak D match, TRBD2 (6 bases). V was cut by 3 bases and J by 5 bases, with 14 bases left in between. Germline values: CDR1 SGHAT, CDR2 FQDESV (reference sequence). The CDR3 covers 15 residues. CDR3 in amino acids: CASSFETRSHNEQFF. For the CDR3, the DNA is TGTGCCAGCAGCTTCGAGACTAGATCACACAATGAGCAGTTCTTC.

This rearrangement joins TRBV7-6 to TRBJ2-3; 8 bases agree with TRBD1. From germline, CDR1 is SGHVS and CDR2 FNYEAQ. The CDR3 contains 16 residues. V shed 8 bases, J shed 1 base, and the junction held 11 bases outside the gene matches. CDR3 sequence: CASSPTQGDGTDTQYF. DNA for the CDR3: TGTGCCAGCTCCCCCACACAGGGGGACGGCACAGATACGCAGTATTTT.